Included here is one T cell receptor beta chain sequence, with context. What it recognizes is unknown. Here immunoSEQ multiplex PCR was the method, and the copy in TCRdb shows in-frame clones only, minus some. The sample lists about 75,000 clones, 83% occurring once. No culture step preceded sequencing of the ex vivo isolated memory T cells. This sample was included in a study of CD4 T cell repertoires in COVID-19. Study details: Other coronavirus spike proteins restimulated relabeled CFSE-low cells expanded with IL-2 for approximately ten days.

The study's findings and limits: Two or all three memory subsets shared several highly expanded SARS-CoV-2-reactive clonotypes. Between roughly 6.5 and 27% of SARS-CoV-2 clonotypes also appeared in SARS-CoV and/or HKU1 spike cultures.

Sample: CD4+ T cells from peripheral blood, taken after recovery from COVID-19. This TCR came from a human donor who had COVID-19.

The CDR3 spells CASSLPQGNNEQYF. The CDR3 DNA is TGTGCCAGCAGCTTGCCACAGGGAAACAACGAGCAGTACTTC. The V and J genes are TRBV5-6 and TRBJ2-7; tentative D call: TRBD1 (6 bases). The germline gives CDR1 SGHDT, CDR2 YYEEEE. The V end lost 1 base, the J end lost 5 bases, and 13 bases lay between the germline ends. CDR3 length equals 14 residues.